These 10 T cell receptor beta chains came from one sample sequenced in a study of metastatic and nonmetastatic thyroid tumors. TCRdb redid the clone calls on the PCR reads using MiXCR. The sample carries some 84,000 clones, around 7.8% recorded once. Ahead of thyroid surgery, no patient had received treatment of any kind. The source material was blood. The receptors shown here come from a female donor with papillary thyroid cancer or a benign thyroid nodule (not recorded which). Some clones in this sample may be carry-over from other donors' samples.

In this sample, this clone turned up many times. V usage is TRBV5-1 and J usage is TRBJ2-6, with a weak D call TRBD2 (5 bases). Germline CDR1 and CDR2: SGHRS and YFSETQ. The CDR3 extends over 16 amino acids. Deletions cut 1 base from V and 0 bases from J, with 8 bases between. This CDR3 is CASSLSGSSGANVLTF. The CDR3, as DNA: TGCGCCAGCAGCTTGTCGGGATCCTCTGGGGCCAACGTCCTGACTTTC.

This clone was seen ten or more times. The chain combines TRBV6-1 with TRBJ1-1; unclear D gene. CDR3 size: 12 residues. CDR1 is MNHNS, CDR2 SASEGT, per germline. V lost 7 bases and J 1 base, leaving 7 bases between the germline ends. CDR3 sequence reads: CASTTENTEAFF. DNA of the CDR3: TGTGCCAGCACTACAGAGAACACTGAAGCTTTCTTT.

This clone was seen ten or more times. Mismatch with germline at one junction end may stem from a read error. Other DNA sequences from this sample encode an identical CDR3 as well. CDR3 coding DNA: TGTGCCAGCAGTCAAGACTTCTCGAGCTCCTACGAGCAGTACTTC. Its translation: CASSQDFSSSYEQYF. This chain links TRBV4-2 with TRBJ2-7; unclear D gene. Germline V gene sequence: CDR1 LGHNA, CDR2 YNFKEQ. This CDR3 has 15 amino acids.

This clone was detected ten times or more. The chain is built from TRBV7-9 and TRBJ1-6; D ambiguous. The CDR3 loop spans 15 amino acids. Trimming stripped 1 base from V and 6 bases from J, with 10 bases between. CDR1 is SEHNR, CDR2 FQNEAQ, per germline (reference sequence). CDR3 sequence reads: CASSLGGQRNSPLHF. As DNA, the CDR3 is TGTGCCAGCAGCTTAGGAGGGCAGCGTAATTCACCCCTCCACTTT. The full variable domain, in which reference TRBV7-9 and TRBJ1-6 provide the parts outside the CDR3, is DTGVSQNPRHKITKRGQNVTFRCDPISEHNRLYWYRQTLGQGPEFLTYFQNEAQLEKSRLLSDRFSAERPKGSFSTLEIQRTEQGDSAMYLCASSLGGQRNSPLHFGNGTRLTVT.

CDR3 residues: CASSSRGAGGYNEQFF. CDR3 in DNA: TGTGCCAGCAGTTCACGCGGGGCGGGGGGCTACAATGAGCAGTTCTTC. The V and J genes are TRBV28 and TRBJ2-1; 8 bases align to TRBD2. This CDR3 has 16 amino acids. The V and J ends lost 4 bases and 3 bases, in that order; junction bases with no gene match: 8. Germline V gene sequence: CDR1 MDHEN, CDR2 SYDVKM. Filled out from reference TRBV28 and TRBJ2-1, the complete variable domain reads DVKVTQSSRYLVKRTGEKVFLECVQDMDHENMFWYRQDPGLGLRLIYFSYDVKMKEKGDIPEGYSVSREKKERFSLILESASTNQTSMYLCASSSRGAGGYNEQFFGPGTRLTVL.

This clone was recorded many times. For the CDR3, the DNA is TGTGCCATCAGTTCGGGACTAGCCGACACAGATACGCAGTATTTT. The encoded protein is CAISSGLADTDTQYF. The V call is TRBV10-3, the J call TRBJ2-3, with 9 bases fitting TRBD2. The V and J ends lost 5 bases and 2 bases, in that order; junction bases with no gene match: 5. The germline gives CDR1 ENHRY, CDR2 SYGVKD. This CDR3 spans 15 amino acids.

V usage is TRBV10-1 and J usage is TRBJ2-1, with 9 bases identical to TRBD2. The CDR3 has 14 residues. Germline lookup yields CDR1 WNHNN and CDR2 SYGVQD (reference sequence). V shed 5 bases and J 8 bases; nucleotides not matched to a gene: 7. CDR3 bases: TGCGCCAGCAGTTCGGGACTAGCTGGGGATGAGCAGTTCTTC. Translation: CASSSGLAGDEQFF.

This clone is medium-sized by share. V is TRBV7-2 and J is TRBJ2-3; possible D gene TRBD1, 6 bases. Germline CDR1 is SGHTA and CDR2 is FQGNSA. Trimming removed 2 bases at V and 8 bases at J, with 26 bases between. The CDR3 totals 18 residues. DNA for the CDR3: TGTGCCAGCAGCTTATTTGGAACAGGACCTACTAGAGGGGGTACGCAGTATTTT. Translation: CASSLFGTGPTRGGTQYF.

This clone was counted a few times. This chain connects TRBV12-3 or TRBV12-4 to TRBJ1-1, with D tentatively TRBD1 (5 bases). The V end was cut by 2 bases, the J end by 9 bases, with 16 bases between. The length of the CDR3 is 14 residues. CDR3 amino acids: CASSLPAGEGKAFF. For the CDR3, the DNA is TGTGCCAGCAGTTTACCCGCGGGGGAGGGTAAAGCTTTCTTT.

This clone has just a few counts. V and J are TRBV5-4 and TRBJ2-5; the D gene is possibly TRBD2 (6 bases). V was trimmed by 0 bases and J by 4 bases, leaving 10 bases between them. Germline loops: CDR1 SGHNT, CDR2 YYREEE (reference sequence). CDR3 length equals 14 residues. The CDR3 nucleotides are TGTGCCAGCAGCTTGGCTAGCGTCGCAGAGACCCAGTACTTC. Amino acid sequence: CASSLASVAETQYF.